A selection of T cell receptor beta chains follows, all from one sample in a study of shared clonotypes between healthy human individuals. TCRdb keeps only in-frame clones here, not all; method: immunoSEQ multiplex PCR. The repertoire holds some 790,000 clones, with 72% as singletons. Sequences were obtained from memory CD4+ T cells sorted from blood. These receptors all stem from a woman younger than 45 in good health. Each CDR3 is given with its conserved first and last residue. Each record gives: V gene, J gene, clone size, D gene, CDR3 protein, CDR3 DNA. D genes are given only for firm matches. Size values are once, few and many counts, or a class for expanded clones, and some rows have none.

v_gene: TRBV5-1; j_gene: TRBJ2-5; abundance: few; d_gene: TRBD1; CDR3aa: CASSSTGAQYF; CDR3nt: TGCGCCAGCAGCTCAACAGGGGCCCAGTACTTC
v_gene: TRBV28; j_gene: TRBJ1-1; abundance: .; d_gene: TRBD1; CDR3aa: CASKPGQANTEAFF; CDR3nt: TGTGCCAGCAAGCCGGGACAGGCGAACACTGAAGCTTTCTTT
v_gene: TRBV7-2; j_gene: TRBJ2-4; abundance: .; d_gene: .; CDR3aa: CASSLGYRPRENIQYF; CDR3nt: TGTGCCAGCAGCTTGGGATATCGACCGAGGGAAAACATTCAGTACTTC
v_gene: TRBV7-9; j_gene: TRBJ2-3; abundance: .; d_gene: .; CDR3aa: CASIIGGGPDTQYF; CDR3nt: TGTGCCAGCATTATAGGGGGAGGACCAGATACGCAGTATTTT
v_gene: TRBV5-8; j_gene: TRBJ1-5; abundance: .; d_gene: TRBD1; CDR3aa: CASRGGQGSNQPQHF; CDR3nt: TGTGCCAGCAGGGGGGGACAGGGGAGCAATCAGCCCCAGCATTTT
v_gene: TRBV6-5; j_gene: TRBJ2-7; abundance: .; d_gene: .; CDR3aa: CASSYSRSSYEQYF; CDR3nt: TGTGCCAGCAGTTACTCACGGTCTAGTTACGAGCAGTACTTC
v_gene: TRBV28; j_gene: TRBJ1-2; abundance: .; d_gene: .; CDR3aa: CASSFSRNYGYTF; CDR3nt: TGTGCCAGCAGTTTTTCACGTAACTATGGCTACACCTTC
v_gene: TRBV29-1; j_gene: TRBJ2-5; abundance: .; d_gene: TRBD1; CDR3aa: CSGRTGQETQYF; CDR3nt: TGCAGCGGTAGGACAGGCCAAGAGACCCAGTACTTC
v_gene: TRBV28; j_gene: TRBJ2-3; abundance: few; d_gene: TRBD2; CDR3aa: CASSISGRARDTQYF; CDR3nt: TGTGCCAGCAGTATTAGCGGGAGGGCAAGGGATACGCAGTATTTT
v_gene: TRBV28; j_gene: TRBJ1-2; abundance: .; d_gene: .; CDR3aa: CASSLSPTAYTF; CDR3nt: TGTGCCAGCAGTTTATCCCCCACAGCGTACACCTTC
v_gene: TRBV15; j_gene: TRBJ2-7; abundance: .; d_gene: .; CDR3aa: CATSRGGRSGSYEQYF; CDR3nt: TGTGCCACCAGCAGAGGGGGGCGATCAGGGTCCTACGAGCAGTACTTC
v_gene: TRBV15; j_gene: TRBJ2-3; abundance: .; d_gene: .; CDR3aa: CATSRDVQGFRHTDTQYF; CDR3nt: TGTGCCACCAGCAGAGACGTACAGGGTTTCCGTCACACAGATACGCAGTATTTT
v_gene: TRBV30; j_gene: TRBJ2-3; abundance: .; d_gene: TRBD1; CDR3aa: CAWARDRVTSTTDTQYF; CDR3nt: TGTGCCTGGGCCCGGGACAGAGTAACGTCAACCACAGATACGCAGTATTTT
v_gene: TRBV19; j_gene: TRBJ2-2; abundance: .; d_gene: TRBD1; CDR3aa: CASCPGTGTGELFF; CDR3nt: TGTGCCAGTTGTCCCGGGACAGGGACCGGGGAGCTGTTTTTT
v_gene: TRBV7-9; j_gene: TRBJ1-5; abundance: .; d_gene: .; CDR3aa: CASSIGTGNQPQHF; CDR3nt: TGTGCCAGCAGCATAGGGACGGGGAATCAGCCCCAGCATTTT
v_gene: TRBV7-9; j_gene: TRBJ2-6; abundance: .; d_gene: TRBD1; CDR3aa: CASTHRDRNSGANVLTF; CDR3nt: TGTGCCAGCACCCACCGGGACAGAAACTCTGGGGCCAACGTCCTGACTTTC
v_gene: TRBV6-6; j_gene: TRBJ2-5; abundance: .; d_gene: .; CDR3aa: CASRPMDRQETQYF; CDR3nt: TGTGCCAGCAGGCCTATGGACAGACAAGAGACCCAGTACTTC
v_gene: TRBV7-2; j_gene: TRBJ2-5; abundance: .; d_gene: .; CDR3aa: CASSLDLGRVETQYF; CDR3nt: TGTGCCAGCAGCTTAGATCTCGGCAGGGTCGAGACCCAGTACTTC
v_gene: TRBV28; j_gene: TRBJ2-3; abundance: .; d_gene: TRBD2; CDR3aa: CASSTSYKGLAGDKDTQYF; CDR3nt: TGTGCCAGCAGCACCTCTTATAAGGGACTAGCGGGAGATAAAGATACGCAGTATTTT
v_gene: TRBV11-2; j_gene: TRBJ1-1; abundance: .; d_gene: .; CDR3aa: CASERRGLVTEAFF; CDR3nt: TGTGCCAGCGAGAGGAGAGGTTTGGTAACTGAAGCTTTCTTT